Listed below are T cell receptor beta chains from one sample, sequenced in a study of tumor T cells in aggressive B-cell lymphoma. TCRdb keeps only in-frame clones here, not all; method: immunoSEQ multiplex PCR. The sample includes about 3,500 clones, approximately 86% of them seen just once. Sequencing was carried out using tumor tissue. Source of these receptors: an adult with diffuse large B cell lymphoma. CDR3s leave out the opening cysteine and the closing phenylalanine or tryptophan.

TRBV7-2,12,ASSLQGWSSPLH
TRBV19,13,ASSLLAGLTDTQY
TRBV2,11,ASIFGLNYGYT
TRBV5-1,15,ASSHGLGGPSGNTIY
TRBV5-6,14,ASSLVSQVSYNEQF
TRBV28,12,ASSLSAVGEELF
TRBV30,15,AWTGTSGRASYNEQF
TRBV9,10,ASSPNTDTQY
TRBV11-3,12,ASSFGRLTDTQY
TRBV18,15,ASSPPQRQSSTDTQY
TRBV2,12,ASSEGPGGYGYT
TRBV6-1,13,ASSSAGVYNSPLH
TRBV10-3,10,AISARVYGYT
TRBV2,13,ASSRTSVTAYEQY
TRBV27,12,ASRGGRSNEKLF
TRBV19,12,ASRRLAGTNEQF
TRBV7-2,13,ASSRVGTSEDTQY
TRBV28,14,ASNPQNGSLRRTQY
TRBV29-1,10,SVWDKDTEAF
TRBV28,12,ASRDRGRTGELF
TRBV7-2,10,ASSLARWEQF
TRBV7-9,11,ASSLAKNTEAF